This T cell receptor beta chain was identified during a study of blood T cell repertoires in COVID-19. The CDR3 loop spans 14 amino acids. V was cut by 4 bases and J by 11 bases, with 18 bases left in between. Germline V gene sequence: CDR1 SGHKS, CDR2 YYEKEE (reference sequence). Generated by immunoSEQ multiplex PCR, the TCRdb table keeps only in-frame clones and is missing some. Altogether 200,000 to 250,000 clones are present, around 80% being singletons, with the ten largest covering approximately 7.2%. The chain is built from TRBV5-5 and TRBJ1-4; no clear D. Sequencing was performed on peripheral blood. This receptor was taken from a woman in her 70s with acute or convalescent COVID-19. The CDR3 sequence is CASSGTGAWRKLFF. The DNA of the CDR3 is TGTGCCAGCAGCGGTACGGGCGCTTGGAGGAAACTGTTTTTT.